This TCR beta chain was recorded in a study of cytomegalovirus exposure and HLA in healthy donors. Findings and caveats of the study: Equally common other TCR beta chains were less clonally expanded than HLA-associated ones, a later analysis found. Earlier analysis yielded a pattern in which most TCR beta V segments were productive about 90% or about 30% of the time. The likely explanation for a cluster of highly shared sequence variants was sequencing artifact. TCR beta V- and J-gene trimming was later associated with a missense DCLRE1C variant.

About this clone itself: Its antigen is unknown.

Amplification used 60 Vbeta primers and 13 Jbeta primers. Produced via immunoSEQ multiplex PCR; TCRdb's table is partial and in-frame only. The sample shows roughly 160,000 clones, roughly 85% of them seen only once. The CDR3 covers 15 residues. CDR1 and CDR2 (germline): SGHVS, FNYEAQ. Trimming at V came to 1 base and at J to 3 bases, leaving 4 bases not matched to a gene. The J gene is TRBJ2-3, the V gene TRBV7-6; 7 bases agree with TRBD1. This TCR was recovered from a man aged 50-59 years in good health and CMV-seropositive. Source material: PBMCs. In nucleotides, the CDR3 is TGTGCCAGCAGCTTAGTCCAGGGGGAAACAGATACGCAGTATTTT. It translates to CASSLVQGETDTQYF.